This TCR beta chain is drawn from a study of CD8 T cells in Susac syndrome. Points from the study as a whole: The study recognized that the number of individuals in its TCR sequencing and HLA analysis was relatively small.

Those who served as multiple sclerosis controls were treatment-naive patients with stable or active relapsing-remitting disease. Germline lookup yields CDR1 SGHTA and CDR2 FQGNSA. Trimming removed 3 bases from V and 5 bases from J, with 11 bases in between. The CDR3 covers 13 residues. Random hexamers were used to reverse transcribe the RNA input (roughly 0.5 to 1 ug). Multiplex immunoSEQ PCR targeted 54 Vbeta and 13 Jbeta TCR beta segments. TCRdb reanalysed the immunoSEQ multiplex PCR reads using MiXCR and keeps one entry per CDR3 protein. The table lists approximately 200,000 distinct CDR3 sequences, around 93% of them singletons. On this clonotype: Its target is unknown.

This TCR was recovered from a human donor with multiple sclerosis. Sequenced material: CD4+ T cells from PBMCs. This chain joins TRBV7-2 and TRBJ2-7; no clear D. CDR3 DNA sequence: TGTGCCAGCAGCTTTAAGGGCATGAACGAGCAGTACTTC. It encodes CASSFKGMNEQYF.